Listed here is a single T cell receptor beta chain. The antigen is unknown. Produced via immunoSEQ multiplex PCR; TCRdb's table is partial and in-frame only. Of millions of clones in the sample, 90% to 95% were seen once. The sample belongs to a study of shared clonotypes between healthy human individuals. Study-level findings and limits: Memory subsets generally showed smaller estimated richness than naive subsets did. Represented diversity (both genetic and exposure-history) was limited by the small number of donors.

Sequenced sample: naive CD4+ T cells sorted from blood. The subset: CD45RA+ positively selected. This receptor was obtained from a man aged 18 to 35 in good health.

CDR3 in DNA: TGTGCCAGCAGGCAACTAGCGGCGAGCACAGATACGCAGTATTTT. Translated: CASRQLAASTDTQYF. This chain uses TRBV2 with TRBJ2-3; 8 positions agree with TRBD2. CDR3 size: 15 residues. The V and J ends lost 6 bases and 0 bases, in that order; junction bases with no gene match: 5. Germline V lookup: CDR1 SNHLY, CDR2 FYNNEI.